This entry concerns a single T cell receptor beta chain. What it binds is not known. The source of the sample is a study of PD-1 blockade in mismatch repair-deficient tumors. As for the study in general: All were previously treated, progressing patients with eleven to twelve mismatch repair-deficient cancer types.

Study-wide results and limits: Tumor-resident clones, often absent from pretreatment blood, expanded after pembrolizumab and then contracted.

The CDR3 has 13 residues. Trimming took off 3 bases at V and 2 bases at J, with 7 bases between the two ends. CDR1 LNHDA and CDR2 SQIVND come from the germline V gene (reference sequence). Method: immunoSEQ multiplex PCR; TCRdb's copy keeps in-frame clones and lacks some. The sample consists of around 33,000 clones, around 80% of them appearing once. Three pembrolizumab responders had their TCRs sequenced. Sequencing was performed on PBMCs, taken less than 7 weeks after starting pembrolizumab. This receptor was obtained from an adult with mismatch repair-deficient cancer. V gene TRBV19 combines with J gene TRBJ2-5; D unclear. The CDR3 coding sequence is TGTGCCAGTAGTATTGGGCAGCAAGAGACCCAGTACTTC. This gives the protein CASSIGQQETQYF.